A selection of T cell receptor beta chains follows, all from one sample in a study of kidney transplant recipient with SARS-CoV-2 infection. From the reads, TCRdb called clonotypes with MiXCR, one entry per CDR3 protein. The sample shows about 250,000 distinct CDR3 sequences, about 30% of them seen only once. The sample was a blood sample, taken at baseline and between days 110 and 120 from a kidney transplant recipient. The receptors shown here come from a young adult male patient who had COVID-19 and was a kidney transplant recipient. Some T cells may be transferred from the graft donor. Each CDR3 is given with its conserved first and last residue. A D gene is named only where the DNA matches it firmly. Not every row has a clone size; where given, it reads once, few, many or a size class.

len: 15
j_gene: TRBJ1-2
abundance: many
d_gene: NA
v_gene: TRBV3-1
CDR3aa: CASSQDVNPNYGYTF
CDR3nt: TGTGCCAGCAGCCAAGATGTCAACCCCAACTATGGCTACACCTTC

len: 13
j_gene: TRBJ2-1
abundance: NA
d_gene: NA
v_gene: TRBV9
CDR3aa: CASSTTDGGEQFF
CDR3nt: TGTGCCAGCAGTACTACTGACGGGGGTGAGCAGTTCTTC

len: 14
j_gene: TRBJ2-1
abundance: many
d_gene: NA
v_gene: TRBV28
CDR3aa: CASRGNGPRNEQFF
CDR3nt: TGTGCCAGCAGGGGGAATGGGCCTCGGAATGAGCAGTTCTTC

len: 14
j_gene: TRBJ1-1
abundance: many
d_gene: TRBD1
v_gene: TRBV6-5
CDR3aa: CASSRQGPNTEAFF
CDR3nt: TGTGCCAGCAGCCGACAGGGACCGAACACTGAAGCTTTCTTT

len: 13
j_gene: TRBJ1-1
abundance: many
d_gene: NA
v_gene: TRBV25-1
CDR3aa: CASSESGNTEAFF
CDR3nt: TGTGCCAGCAGTGAATCTGGGAACACTGAAGCTTTCTTT

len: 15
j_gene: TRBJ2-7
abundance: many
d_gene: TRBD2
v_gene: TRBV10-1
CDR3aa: CASSSGLAGGHEQYF
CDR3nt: TGCGCCAGCAGCTCCGGACTAGCGGGAGGGCACGAGCAGTACTTC

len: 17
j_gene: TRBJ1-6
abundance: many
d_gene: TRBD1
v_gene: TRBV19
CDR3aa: CASSPQDRDSDNSPLHF
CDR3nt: TGTGCCAGTAGTCCCCAGGACAGGGATAGTGATAATTCACCCCTCCACTTT

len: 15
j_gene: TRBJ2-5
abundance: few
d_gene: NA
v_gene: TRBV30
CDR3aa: CAWRRLAGNQETQYF
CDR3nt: TGTGCCTGGAGGCGTCTTGCGGGGAACCAAGAGACCCAGTACTTC

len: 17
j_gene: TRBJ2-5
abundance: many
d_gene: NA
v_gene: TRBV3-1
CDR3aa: CASSWMVPISFSETQYF
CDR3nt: TGTGCCAGCAGCTGGATGGTTCCCATTTCTTTCTCTGAGACCCAGTACTTC

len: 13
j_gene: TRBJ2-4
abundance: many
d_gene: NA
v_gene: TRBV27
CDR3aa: CASSFRGGDIQYF
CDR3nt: TGTGCCAGCAGTTTTCGGGGCGGCGACATTCAGTACTTC

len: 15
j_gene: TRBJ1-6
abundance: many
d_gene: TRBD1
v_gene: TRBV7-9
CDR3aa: CASSPKAGGNSPLHF
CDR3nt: TGTGCCAGCAGCCCGAAAGCAGGGGGAAATTCACCCCTCCACTTT

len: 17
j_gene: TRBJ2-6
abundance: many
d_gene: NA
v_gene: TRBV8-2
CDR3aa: CGSNFRITQSRVNVLTF
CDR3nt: TGTGGCAGCAATTTTAGGATAACACAAAGTCGGGTCAACGTCCTGACTTTC

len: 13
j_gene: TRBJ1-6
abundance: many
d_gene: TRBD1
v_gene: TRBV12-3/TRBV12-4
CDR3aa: CASSGTGNRALHF
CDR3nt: TGTGCCAGCAGCGGGACAGGGAATAGGGCCCTCCACTTT